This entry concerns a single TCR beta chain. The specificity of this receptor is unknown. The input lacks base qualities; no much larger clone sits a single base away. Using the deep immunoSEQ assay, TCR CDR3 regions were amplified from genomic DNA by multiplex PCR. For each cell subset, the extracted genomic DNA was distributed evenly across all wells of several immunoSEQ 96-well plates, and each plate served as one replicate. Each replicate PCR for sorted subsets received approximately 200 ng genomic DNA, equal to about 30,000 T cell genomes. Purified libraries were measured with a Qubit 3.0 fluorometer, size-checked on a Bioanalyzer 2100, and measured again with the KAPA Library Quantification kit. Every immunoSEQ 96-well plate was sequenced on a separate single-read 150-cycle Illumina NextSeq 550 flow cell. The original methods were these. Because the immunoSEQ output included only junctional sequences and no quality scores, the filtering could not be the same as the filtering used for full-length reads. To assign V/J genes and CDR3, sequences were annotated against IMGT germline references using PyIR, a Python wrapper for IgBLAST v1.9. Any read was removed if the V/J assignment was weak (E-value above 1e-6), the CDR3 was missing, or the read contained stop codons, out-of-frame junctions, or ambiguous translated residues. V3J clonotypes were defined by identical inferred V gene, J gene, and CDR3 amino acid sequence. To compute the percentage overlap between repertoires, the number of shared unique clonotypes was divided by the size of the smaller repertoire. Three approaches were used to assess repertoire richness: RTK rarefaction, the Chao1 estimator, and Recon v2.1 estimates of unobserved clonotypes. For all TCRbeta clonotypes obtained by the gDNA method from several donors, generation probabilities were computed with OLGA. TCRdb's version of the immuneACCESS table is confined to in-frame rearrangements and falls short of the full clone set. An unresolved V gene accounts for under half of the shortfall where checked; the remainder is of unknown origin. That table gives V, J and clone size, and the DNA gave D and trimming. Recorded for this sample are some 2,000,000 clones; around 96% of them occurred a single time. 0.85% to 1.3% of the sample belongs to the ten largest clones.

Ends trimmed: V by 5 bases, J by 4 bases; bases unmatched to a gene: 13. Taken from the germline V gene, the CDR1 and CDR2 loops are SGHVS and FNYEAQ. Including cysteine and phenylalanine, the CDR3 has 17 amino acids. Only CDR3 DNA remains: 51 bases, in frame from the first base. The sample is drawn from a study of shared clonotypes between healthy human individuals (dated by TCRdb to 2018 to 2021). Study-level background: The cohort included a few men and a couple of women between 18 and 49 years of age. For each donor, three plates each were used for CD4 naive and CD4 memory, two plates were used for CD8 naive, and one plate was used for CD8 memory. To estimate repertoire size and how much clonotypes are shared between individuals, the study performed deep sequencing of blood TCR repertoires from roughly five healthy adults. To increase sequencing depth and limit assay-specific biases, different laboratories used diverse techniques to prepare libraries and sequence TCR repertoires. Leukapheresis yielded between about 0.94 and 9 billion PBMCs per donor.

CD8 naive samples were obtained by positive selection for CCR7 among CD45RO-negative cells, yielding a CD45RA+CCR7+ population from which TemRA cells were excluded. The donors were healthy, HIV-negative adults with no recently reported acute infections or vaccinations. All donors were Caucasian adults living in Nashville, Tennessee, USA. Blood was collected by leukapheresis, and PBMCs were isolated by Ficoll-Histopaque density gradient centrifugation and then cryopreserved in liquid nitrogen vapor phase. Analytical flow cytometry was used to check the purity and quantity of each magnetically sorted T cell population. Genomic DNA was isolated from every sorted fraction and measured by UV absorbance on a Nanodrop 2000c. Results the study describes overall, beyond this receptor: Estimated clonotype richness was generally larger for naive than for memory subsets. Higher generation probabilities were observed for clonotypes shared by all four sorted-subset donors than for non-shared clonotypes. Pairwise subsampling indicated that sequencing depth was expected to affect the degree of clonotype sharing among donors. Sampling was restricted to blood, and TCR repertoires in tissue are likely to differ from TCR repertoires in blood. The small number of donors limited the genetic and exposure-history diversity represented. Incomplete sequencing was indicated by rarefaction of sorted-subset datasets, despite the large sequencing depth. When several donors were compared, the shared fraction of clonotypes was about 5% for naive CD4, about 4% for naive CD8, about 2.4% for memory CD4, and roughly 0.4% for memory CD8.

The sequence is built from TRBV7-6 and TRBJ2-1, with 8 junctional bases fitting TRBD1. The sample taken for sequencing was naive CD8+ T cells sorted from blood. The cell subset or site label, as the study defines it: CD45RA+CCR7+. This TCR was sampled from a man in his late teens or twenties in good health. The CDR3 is CASSPPLGTGPYNEQFF. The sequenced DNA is TGTGCCAGCAGCCCGCCTTTAGGGACAGGACCTTACAATGAGCAGTTCTTC.